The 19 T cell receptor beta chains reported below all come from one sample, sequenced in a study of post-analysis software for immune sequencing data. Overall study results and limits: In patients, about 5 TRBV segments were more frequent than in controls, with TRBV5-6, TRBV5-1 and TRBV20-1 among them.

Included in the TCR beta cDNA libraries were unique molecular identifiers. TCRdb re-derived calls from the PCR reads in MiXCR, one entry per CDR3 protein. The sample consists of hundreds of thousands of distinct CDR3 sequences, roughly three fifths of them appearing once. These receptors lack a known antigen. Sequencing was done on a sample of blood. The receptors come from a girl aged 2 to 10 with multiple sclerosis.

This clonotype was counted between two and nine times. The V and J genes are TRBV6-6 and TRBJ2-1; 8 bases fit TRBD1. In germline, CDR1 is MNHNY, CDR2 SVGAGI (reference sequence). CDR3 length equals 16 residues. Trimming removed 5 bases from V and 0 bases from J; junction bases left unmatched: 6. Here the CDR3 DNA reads TGTGCCAGCAGTGGGACAGGAGGAAGCTCCTACAATGAGCAGTTCTTC. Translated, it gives CASSGTGGSSYNEQFF.

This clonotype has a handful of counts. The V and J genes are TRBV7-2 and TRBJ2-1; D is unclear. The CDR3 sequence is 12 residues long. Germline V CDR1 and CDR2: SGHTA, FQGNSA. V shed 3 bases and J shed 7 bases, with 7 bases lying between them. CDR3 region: CASSLTENEQFF. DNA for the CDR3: TGTGCCAGCAGCTTGACGGAGAATGAGCAGTTCTTC.

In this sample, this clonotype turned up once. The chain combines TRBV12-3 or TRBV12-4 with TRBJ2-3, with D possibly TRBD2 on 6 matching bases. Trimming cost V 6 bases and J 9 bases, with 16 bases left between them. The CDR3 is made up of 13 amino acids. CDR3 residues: CASSRELAPTQYF. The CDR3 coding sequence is TGTGCCAGCAGCCGAGAACTAGCCCCCACGCAGTATTTT.

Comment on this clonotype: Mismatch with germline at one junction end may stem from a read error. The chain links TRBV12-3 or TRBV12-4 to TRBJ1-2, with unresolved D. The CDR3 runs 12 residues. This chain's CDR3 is CASSNPNYDYTF. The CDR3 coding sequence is TGTGCCAGCAGTAATCCTAACTATGACTACACCTTC.

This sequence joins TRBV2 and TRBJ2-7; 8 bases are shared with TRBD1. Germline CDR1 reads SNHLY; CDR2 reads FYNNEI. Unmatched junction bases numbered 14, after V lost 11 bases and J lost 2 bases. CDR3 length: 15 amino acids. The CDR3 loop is CACTSPGTGTYEQYF. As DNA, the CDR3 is TGTGCCTGCACCTCTCCCGGGACAGGCACCTACGAGCAGTACTTC. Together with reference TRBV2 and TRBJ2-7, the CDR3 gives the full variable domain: EPEVTQTPSHQVTQMGQEVILRCVPISNHLYFYWYRQILGQKVEFLVSFYNNEISEKSEIFDDQFSVERPDGSNFTLKIRSTKLEDSAMYFCACTSPGTGTYEQYFGPGTRLTVT.

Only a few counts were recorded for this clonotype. CDR3 in amino acids: CASSYGIETQYF. The CDR3 nucleotides read TGTGCCAGCAGTTACGGGATAGAGACCCAGTACTTC. The chain carries TRBV6-2 or TRBV6-3 and TRBJ2-5; no definite D call. The germline V gene encodes CDR1 MNHEY and CDR2 SVGEGT. Trimming pared 2 bases from V and 4 bases from J, leaving 5 bases between. This CDR3 spans 12 amino acids.

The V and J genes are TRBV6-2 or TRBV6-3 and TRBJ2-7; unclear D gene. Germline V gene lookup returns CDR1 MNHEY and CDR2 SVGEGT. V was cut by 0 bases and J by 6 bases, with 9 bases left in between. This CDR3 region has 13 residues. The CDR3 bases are TGTGCCAGCAGTTACTCGAGGCGTGGCGAGCAGTACTTC. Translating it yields CASSYSRRGEQYF.

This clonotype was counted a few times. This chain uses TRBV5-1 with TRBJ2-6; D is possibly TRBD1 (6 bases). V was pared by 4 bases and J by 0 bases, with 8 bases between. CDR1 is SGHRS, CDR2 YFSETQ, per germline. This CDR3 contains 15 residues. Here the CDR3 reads CASSGTSSGANVLTF. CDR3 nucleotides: TGCGCCAGCAGCGGGACAAGCTCTGGGGCCAACGTCCTGACTTTC.

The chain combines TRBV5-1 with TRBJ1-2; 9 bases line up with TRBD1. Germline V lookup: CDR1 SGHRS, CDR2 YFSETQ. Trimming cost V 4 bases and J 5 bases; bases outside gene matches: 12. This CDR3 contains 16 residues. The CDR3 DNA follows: TGCGCCAGCAGCCCTGGAGGGACAGGGCAGTATTATGGCTACACCTTC. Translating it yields CASSPGGTGQYYGYTF.

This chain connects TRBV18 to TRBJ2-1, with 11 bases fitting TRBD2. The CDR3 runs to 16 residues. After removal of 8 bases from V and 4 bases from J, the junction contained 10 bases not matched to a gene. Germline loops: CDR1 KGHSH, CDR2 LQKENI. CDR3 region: CASRETGTSGYNEQFF. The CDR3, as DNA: TGTGCCAGCCGAGAAACCGGGACTAGCGGATACAATGAGCAGTTCTTC.

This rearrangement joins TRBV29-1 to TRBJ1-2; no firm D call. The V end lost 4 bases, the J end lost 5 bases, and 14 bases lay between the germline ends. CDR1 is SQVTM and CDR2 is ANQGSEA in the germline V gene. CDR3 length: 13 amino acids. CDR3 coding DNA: TGCAGCGTTGTGACCGACGACACGTATGGCTACACCTTC. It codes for CSVVTDDTYGYTF.

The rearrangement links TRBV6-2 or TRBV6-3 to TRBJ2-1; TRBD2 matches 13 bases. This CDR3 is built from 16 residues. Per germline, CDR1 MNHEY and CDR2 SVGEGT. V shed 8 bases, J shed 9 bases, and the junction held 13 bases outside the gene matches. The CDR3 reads CASGRRTSGSGGEQFF. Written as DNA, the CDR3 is TGTGCCAGCGGCCGTAGGACTAGCGGGAGCGGCGGTGAGCAGTTCTTC.

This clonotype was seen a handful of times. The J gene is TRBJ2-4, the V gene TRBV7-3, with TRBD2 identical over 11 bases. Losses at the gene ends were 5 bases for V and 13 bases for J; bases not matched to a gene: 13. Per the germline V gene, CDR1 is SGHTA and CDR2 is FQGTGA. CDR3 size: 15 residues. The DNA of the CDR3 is TGTGCCAGCAGCGTAGCGGGAGGGCCCCTCGAGGAGCAGTACTTC. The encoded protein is CASSVAGGPLEEQYF.

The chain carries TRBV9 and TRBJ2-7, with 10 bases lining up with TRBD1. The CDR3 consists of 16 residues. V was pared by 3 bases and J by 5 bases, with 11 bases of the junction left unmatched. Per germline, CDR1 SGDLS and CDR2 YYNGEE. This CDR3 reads CASSDESSTGGHEQYF. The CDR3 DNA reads TGTGCCAGCAGCGACGAGAGCTCGACAGGGGGCCACGAGCAGTACTTC.

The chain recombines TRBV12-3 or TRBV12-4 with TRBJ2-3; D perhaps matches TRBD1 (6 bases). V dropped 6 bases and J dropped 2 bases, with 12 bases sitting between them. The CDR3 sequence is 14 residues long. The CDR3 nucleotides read TGTGCCAGCAGCTTATCAGGGGTCACAGATACGCAGTATTTT. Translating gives CASSLSGVTDTQYF.

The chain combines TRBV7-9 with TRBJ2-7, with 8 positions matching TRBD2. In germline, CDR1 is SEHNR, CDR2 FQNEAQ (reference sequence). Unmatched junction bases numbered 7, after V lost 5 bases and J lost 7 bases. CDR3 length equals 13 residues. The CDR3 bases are TGTGCCAGCAGCCAAAGCGGGAGAGGTGAGCAGTACTTC. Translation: CASSQSGRGEQYF.

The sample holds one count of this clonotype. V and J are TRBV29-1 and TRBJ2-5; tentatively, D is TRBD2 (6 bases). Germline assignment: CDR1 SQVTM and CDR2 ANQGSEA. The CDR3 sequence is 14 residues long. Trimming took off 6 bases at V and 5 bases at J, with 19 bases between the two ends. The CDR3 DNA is TGCAGCGTGGTCGAGACTAGGGCGGGTGAGACCCAGTACTTC. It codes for CSVVETRAGETQYF.

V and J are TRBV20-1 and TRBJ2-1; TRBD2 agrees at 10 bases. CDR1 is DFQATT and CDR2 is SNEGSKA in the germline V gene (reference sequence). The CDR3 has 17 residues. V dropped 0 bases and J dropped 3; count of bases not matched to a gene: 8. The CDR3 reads CSARELAGRGFYNEQFF. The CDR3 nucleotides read TGCAGTGCTAGAGAACTAGCGGGGCGGGGGTTCTACAATGAGCAGTTCTTC.

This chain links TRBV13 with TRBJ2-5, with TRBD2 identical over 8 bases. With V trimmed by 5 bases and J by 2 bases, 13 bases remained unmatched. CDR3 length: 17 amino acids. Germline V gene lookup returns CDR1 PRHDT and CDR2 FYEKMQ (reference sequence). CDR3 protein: CASSSATGTRGQETQYF. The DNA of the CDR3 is TGTGCCAGCAGCAGTGCGACCGGGACTAGGGGGCAAGAGACCCAGTACTTC.